This T cell receptor (beta chain) was captured by sequencing in a study of T-cell reconstitution after alpha-beta-depleted transplantation in children. Regarding the study as a whole: Some patients showed high day-60 TCRbeta diversity, which derived from surviving recipient T cells and thymic progenitors. Several hundred expanded graft clones reportedly supplied alpha-beta T cells about two months after transplant.

A word on this clonotype: What it recognizes is unknown.

Looked up from germline, CDR1 is MNHEY and CDR2 is SVGAGI. Trimming cost V 2 bases and J 5 bases; bases outside gene matches: 11. This CDR3 is built from 16 residues. Unique molecular identifiers were built into the TCRbeta library. In TCRdb, the PCR reads were re-called with MiXCR into one record per CDR3 protein. Of approximately 47,000 distinct CDR3 sequences listed, 40% to 65% are singletons. The V gene is TRBV6-5, the J gene TRBJ1-1; 7 bases match TRBD1. The clonotype was recovered from a boy less than two years old with SCID, due to receive a stem cell transplant. The sample here was peripheral blood, taken before TCRalphabeta/CD19-depleted stem cell transplant. The CDR3 spells CASSYANWAGGTEAFF. As DNA, the CDR3 is TGTGCCAGCAGTTACGCTAATTGGGCAGGGGGTACTGAAGCTTTCTTT.